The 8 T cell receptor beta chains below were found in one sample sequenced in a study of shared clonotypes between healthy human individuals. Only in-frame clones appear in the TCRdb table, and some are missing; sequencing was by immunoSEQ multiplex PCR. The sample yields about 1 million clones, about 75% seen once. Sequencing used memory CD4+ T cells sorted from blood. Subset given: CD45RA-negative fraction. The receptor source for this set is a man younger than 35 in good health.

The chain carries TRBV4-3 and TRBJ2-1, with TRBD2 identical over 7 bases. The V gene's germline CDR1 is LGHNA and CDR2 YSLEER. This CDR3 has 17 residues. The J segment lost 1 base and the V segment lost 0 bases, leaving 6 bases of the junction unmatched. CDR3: CASSQEREGTSYNEQFF. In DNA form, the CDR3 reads TGCGCCAGCAGCCAAGAAAGGGAGGGCACTTCCTACAATGAGCAGTTCTTC.

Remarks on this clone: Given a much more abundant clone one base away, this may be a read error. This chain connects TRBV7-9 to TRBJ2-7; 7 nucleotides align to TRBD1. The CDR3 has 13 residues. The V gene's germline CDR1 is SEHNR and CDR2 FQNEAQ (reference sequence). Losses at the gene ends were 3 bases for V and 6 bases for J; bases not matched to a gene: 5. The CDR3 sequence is CASSFDRVGEQYF. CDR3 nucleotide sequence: TGTGCCAGCAGCTTTGACAGGGTGGGCGAGCAGTACTTC.

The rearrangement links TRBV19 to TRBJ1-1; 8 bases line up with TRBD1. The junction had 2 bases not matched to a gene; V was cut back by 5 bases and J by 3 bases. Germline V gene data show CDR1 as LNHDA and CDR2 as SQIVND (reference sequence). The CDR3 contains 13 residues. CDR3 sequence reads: CASSLQGDTEAFF. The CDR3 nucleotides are TGTGCCAGTAGTCTACAGGGGGACACTGAAGCTTTCTTT.

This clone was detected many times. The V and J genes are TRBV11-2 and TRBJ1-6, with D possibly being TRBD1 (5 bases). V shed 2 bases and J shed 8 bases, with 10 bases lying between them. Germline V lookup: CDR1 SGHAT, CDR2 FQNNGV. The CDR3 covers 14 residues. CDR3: CASSLQGTYSPLHF. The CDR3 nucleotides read TGTGCCAGCAGCTTACAGGGAACGTATTCACCCCTCCACTTT.

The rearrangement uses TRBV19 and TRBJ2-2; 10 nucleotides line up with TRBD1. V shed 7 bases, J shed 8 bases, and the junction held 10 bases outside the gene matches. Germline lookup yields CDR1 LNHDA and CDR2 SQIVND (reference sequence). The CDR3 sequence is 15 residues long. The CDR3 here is CASTGRDRGSGELFF. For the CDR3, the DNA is TGTGCCAGTACCGGCCGGGACAGGGGTTCGGGGGAGCTGTTTTTT.

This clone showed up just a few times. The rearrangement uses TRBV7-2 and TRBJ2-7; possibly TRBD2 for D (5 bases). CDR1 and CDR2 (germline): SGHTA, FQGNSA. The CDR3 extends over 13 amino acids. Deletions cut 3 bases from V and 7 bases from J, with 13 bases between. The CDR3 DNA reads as TGTGCCAGCAGCTTTAGCGTTCTTCGGGAGCAGTACTTC. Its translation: CASSFSVLREQYF.

The CDR3 sequence is CASRLAASTDTQYF. The DNA for the CDR3 is TGCGCCAGTCGACTAGCGGCTAGCACAGATACGCAGTATTTT. The J gene is TRBJ2-3, the V gene TRBV5-1, with 9 bases that match TRBD2. This CDR3 spans 14 amino acids. V lost 8 bases, J lost 0 bases, and 4 bases stayed unmatched. Germline CDR1 is SGHRS and CDR2 is YFSETQ.

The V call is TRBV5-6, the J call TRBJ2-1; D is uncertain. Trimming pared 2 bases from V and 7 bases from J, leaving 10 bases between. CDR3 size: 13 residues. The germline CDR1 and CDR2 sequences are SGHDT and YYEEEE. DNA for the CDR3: TGTGCCAGCAGCTTTAGTGAGCTTAATGAGCAGTTCTTC. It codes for CASSFSELNEQFF.